This T cell receptor (beta chain) is drawn from a study of blood T cell repertoires in COVID-19. Across the study: COVID-19 samples from acute and convalescent phases originated in the United States, Italy and Spain. Sources were T cells, B-cell-depleted T cells, or PBMCs; the material itself was cDNA or gDNA.

The germline V gene encodes CDR1 LGHNA and CDR2 YNFKEQ. This CDR3 is 14 amino acids long. Trimming pared 2 bases from V and 2 bases from J, leaving 7 bases between. Under the authors' procedure: For nucleated cells, counts were estimated from reference gene primer amplification. Some clones are missing from TCRdb's copy, which holds only in-frame ones; the method was immunoSEQ multiplex PCR. The V and J calls and clone size were taken over from that table, and D and trimming were inferred from the DNA. The sample contains roughly 170,000 clones, approximately 84% of which appear only once. The sample comprised peripheral blood. This chain uses TRBV4-2 with TRBJ1-3; D remains ambiguous. This TCR was recovered from a human donor in a cohort sampled during active COVID-19. CDR3 DNA sequence: TGTGCCAGCAGCCAAAATACAGCTGGAAACACCATATATTTT. As protein: CASSQNTAGNTIYF.